A selection of T cell receptor beta chains follows, all from one sample in a study of shared T cell receptors in the human thymus. Sequencing was performed with immunoSEQ multiplex PCR; in TCRdb, only in-frame clones are kept and a portion is missing. Of around 730,000 clones listed, 80% to 90% are singletons. The sample also formed part of further work on human thymus T cells.

The sample was thymocytes. Every receptor here comes from a girl under three years old with a congenital heart defect. Each CDR3 is given with its conserved first and last residue. A D gene is named only where the DNA matches it firmly. Only part of the rows carry a size: once, few, many, or a class if the clone is expanded.

>TRBJ2-7|NA|TRBV18|NA
TGTGCCAGCTCACCAGGTAGCGGAGCCTACGAGCAGTACTTC
CASSPGSGAYEQYF
>TRBJ1-2|NA|TRBV5-1|NA
TGCGCCAGCAGCTTGGGACCTCAATTTCTAAGTGACTCACTTGATGGCTACACCTTC
CASSLGPQFLSDSLDGYTF
>TRBJ2-3|NA|TRBV5-6|NA
TGTGCCAGCAGCTGGGAGAGAGAGACGGGGGTGGGGACAGATACGCAGTATTTT
CASSWERETGVGTDTQYF
>TRBJ2-7|NA|TRBV19|TRBD1
TGTGCCGCTTTACCTCCTGACAGGGGAGACGAGCAGTACTTC
CAALPPDRGDEQYF
>TRBJ1-2|NA|TRBV9|NA
TGTGCCAGCAACTCGAGGCACGGCAACTATGGCTACACCTTC
CASNSRHGNYGYTF
>TRBJ2-7|NA|TRBV6-5|TRBD1
TGTGCCAGCAGTTTCAAAATCGGGACAGGCACCTACGAGCAGTACTTC
CASSFKIGTGTYEQYF
>TRBJ1-5|NA|TRBV19|TRBD1
TGTGCCAGTAGTACGGGACAGGGGCTTGATAGCAATCAGCCCCAGCATTTT
CASSTGQGLDSNQPQHF
>TRBJ2-7|few|TRBV28|NA
TGTGCCAGCACGGGGGAGAAGGCTGACGAGCAGTACTTC
CASTGEKADEQYF
>TRBJ1-2|NA|TRBV4-3|NA
TGCGCCAGCAGCCCCAGGGGATTTTCTATGCGGTACACCTTC
CASSPRGFSMRYTF
>TRBJ1-2|NA|TRBV4-1|TRBD1
TGCGCCAGCAGCCAAGGGCGCGAAGGACAGGGGTGGTCTGTTAACTATGGCTACACCTTC
CASSQGREGQGWSVNYGYTF
>TRBJ2-7|NA|TRBV6-1|NA
TGTGCCAGCAGTCCCAACCAAGGGGGTGACGAGCAGTACTTC
CASSPNQGGDEQYF
>TRBJ1-2|NA|TRBV9|TRBD1
TGTGCCAGCAGCCCGACTTGGGGACAGGGGGCTGATGGCTACACCTTC
CASSPTWGQGADGYTF
>TRBJ1-2|NA|TRBV28|NA
TGTGCCAGCAGTCTCTTCCGAACTGACTACACCTTC
CASSLFRTDYTF
>TRBJ2-6|once|TRBV7-2|TRBD1
TGTGCCAGCAGCTTAGAGGGACAGGGGGCTGGTGGGGCCAACGTCCTGACTTTC
CASSLEGQGAGGANVLTF
>TRBJ2-5|NA|TRBV30|NA
TGTGCCTGGAGTAGGTCAGCGGAAGAGACCCAGTACTTC
CAWSRSAEETQYF
>TRBJ2-5|few|TRBV25-1|TRBD2
TGTGCCAGCGGAGTGGGCGGGGGAAAGTGGGAGACCCAGTACTTC
CASGVGGGKWETQYF